The 6 T cell receptor beta chains below were found in one sample sequenced in a study of shared clonotypes between healthy human individuals. Only in-frame clones appear in the TCRdb table, and some are missing; sequencing was by immunoSEQ multiplex PCR. This table holds almost 700,000 clones, roughly 94% found once. Naive CD8 cells were CD45RO-negative, positively selected for CCR7, excluding terminally differentiated effector memory CD45RA+ cells. The specimen was naive CD8+ T cells sorted from blood. The receptors derive from a man aged 25 to 45 in good health.

This chain links TRBV11-3 with TRBJ2-7; perhaps TRBD2 as D (6 bases). The CDR3 is 15 amino acids. V lost 1 base and J lost 3, with 13 bases in between. Germline V gene lookup returns CDR1 SGHNT and CDR2 YENEEA. In nucleotides, the CDR3 is TGTGCCAGCAGCTTAGGCGGAGGGGAAAACTACGAGCAGTACTTC. Encoded protein: CASSLGGGENYEQYF.

The rearrangement joins TRBV30 to TRBJ2-7; TRBD1 is a possible D gene (5 bases). CDR1 and CDR2 from the germline V gene are GTSNPN and SVGIG (reference sequence). V gave up 1 base and J gave up 6 bases, with 13 bases separating them. This CDR3 spans 13 amino acids. The chain's CDR3 is CAWSAGQGLEQYF. The CDR3 nucleotides are TGTGCCTGGAGTGCCGGGCAGGGTCTCGAGCAGTACTTC.

The V gene is TRBV27, the J gene TRBJ1-2; 8 nucleotides align to TRBD1. This CDR3 has 14 residues. Germline lookup yields CDR1 MNHEY and CDR2 SMNVEV (reference sequence). The trim removed 2 bases at V and 3 bases at J, leaving 2 bases unmatched. Here the CDR3 DNA reads TGTGCCAGCAGTTTAAACAGGGGGGACTATGGCTACACCTTC. It codes for CASSLNRGDYGYTF.

In regard to this clone: Other DNA variants within this sample encode the same CDR3. This sequence joins TRBV18 and TRBJ2-5; D not certain. V gave up 3 bases and J gave up 1 base, with 6 bases separating them. Germline V lookup: CDR1 KGHSH, CDR2 LQKENI. This CDR3 comprises 13 residues. The CDR3 here is CASSPPSQETQYF. The CDR3 bases are TGTGCCAGCTCACCCCCTAGCCAAGAGACCCAGTACTTC.

The J gene is TRBJ2-2, the V gene TRBV19, with D possibly being TRBD1 (5 bases). The CDR3 spans 14 residues. In germline, CDR1 is LNHDA, CDR2 SQIVND (reference sequence). Trimming took off 11 bases at V and 2 bases at J, with 15 bases between the two ends. This CDR3 reads CASTVFLNTGELFF. DNA for the CDR3: TGTGCCTCGACAGTTTTTCTAAACACCGGGGAGCTGTTTTTT.

This chain connects TRBV28 to TRBJ1-5, with D uncertain. Trimming removed 8 bases at V and 7 bases at J, with 9 bases between. From germline, CDR1 is MDHEN and CDR2 SYDVKM. There are 11 residues in the CDR3. The CDR3 loop reads CASGPVQPQHF. CDR3 DNA sequence: TGTGCCAGCGGTCCGGTACAGCCCCAGCATTTT.